What follows describes a single T cell receptor beta chain. Its matching antigen is unknown. The entry originates in a study of shared clonotypes between healthy human individuals. V gave up 8 bases and J gave up 8 bases; unmatched junction bases: 16. The CDR3 loop spans 15 amino acids. The germline V gene has CDR1 MNHNS and CDR2 SASEGT. Assay: immunoSEQ multiplex PCR; the TCRdb copy retains only in-frame clones and omits some. Here the sample spans more than 1.2 million clones, 97% to 99% being singletons. Points from the study as a whole: Tissue TCR repertoires likely differ from these blood-only repertoires.

The sequencing input was naive CD4+ T cells sorted from blood. The subset here: CD45RA+ positively selected. The source of this sequence is a man aged 30 to 39 in good health. The genes are TRBV6-1 and TRBJ1-2; 8 nucleotides match TRBD1. CDR3 sequence reads: CASSPLSGQGAGYTF. CDR3 DNA: TGTGCCAGCTCCCCCCTCTCCGGGCAGGGGGCCGGCTACACCTTC.